The text below deals with one TCR beta chain. The antigen remains unidentified. These data come from a study of cytomegalovirus exposure and HLA in healthy donors. The wider study: Among the 370 or so donors who were genotyped, roughly 76% fell in the genetic ancestry cluster that is associated with self-reported Caucasian donors. Study-level findings and limits: In an earlier analysis, in some 500 donors, most V segments appeared productive either ~87% or ~30% of the time. CMV serostatus was the only recorded immune exposure for donors.

Germline V gives CDR1 SGHTA, CDR2 FQGTGA. There are 15 residues in the CDR3. J lost 5 bases, V lost 5 bases, and 7 bases had no gene match. The PCR contained 60 Vbeta and 13 Jbeta primers. Only in-frame clones appear in the TCRdb table, and some are missing; sequencing was by immunoSEQ multiplex PCR. The sample contains 220,000 or so clones, 75% of which appear only once. This chain links TRBV7-3 with TRBJ2-1; 9 bases match TRBD2. The sample taken for sequencing was PBMCs. The source of this sequence is a woman in her 30s in good health and CMV-seronegative. CDR3: CASSQSGRTDNEQFF. In DNA form, the CDR3 reads TGTGCCAGCAGCCAGAGCGGGAGGACAGACAATGAGCAGTTCTTC.